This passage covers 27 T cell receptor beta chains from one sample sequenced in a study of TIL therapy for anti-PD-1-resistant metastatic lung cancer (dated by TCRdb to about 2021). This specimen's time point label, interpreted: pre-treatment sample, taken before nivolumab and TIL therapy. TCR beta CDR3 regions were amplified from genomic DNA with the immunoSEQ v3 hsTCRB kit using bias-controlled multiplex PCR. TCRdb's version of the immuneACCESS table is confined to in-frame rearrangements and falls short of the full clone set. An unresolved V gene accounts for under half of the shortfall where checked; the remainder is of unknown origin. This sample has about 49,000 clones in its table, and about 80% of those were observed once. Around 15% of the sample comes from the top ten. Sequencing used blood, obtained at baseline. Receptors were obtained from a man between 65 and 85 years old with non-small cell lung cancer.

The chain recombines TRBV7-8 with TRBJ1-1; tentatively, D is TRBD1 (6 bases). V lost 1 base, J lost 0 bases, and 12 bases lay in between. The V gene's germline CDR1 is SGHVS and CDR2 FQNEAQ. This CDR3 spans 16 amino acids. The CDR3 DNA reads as TGTGCCAGCAGCTTAGGGCAGGGGACCATGAACACTGAAGCTTTCTTT. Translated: CASSLGQGTMNTEAFF.

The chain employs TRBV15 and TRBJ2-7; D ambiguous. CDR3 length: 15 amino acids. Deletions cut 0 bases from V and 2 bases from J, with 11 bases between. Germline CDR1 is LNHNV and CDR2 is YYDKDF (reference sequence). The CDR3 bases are TGTGCCACCAGCAGAGATTTCGGCCTGACCTACGAGCAGTACTTC. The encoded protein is CATSRDFGLTYEQYF.

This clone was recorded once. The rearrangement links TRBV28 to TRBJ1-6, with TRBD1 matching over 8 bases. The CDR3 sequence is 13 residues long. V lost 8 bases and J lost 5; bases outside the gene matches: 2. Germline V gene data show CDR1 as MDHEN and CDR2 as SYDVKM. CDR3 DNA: TGTGCCAGCGAGGGACAGGATAATTCACCCCTCCACTTT. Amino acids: CASEGQDNSPLHF.

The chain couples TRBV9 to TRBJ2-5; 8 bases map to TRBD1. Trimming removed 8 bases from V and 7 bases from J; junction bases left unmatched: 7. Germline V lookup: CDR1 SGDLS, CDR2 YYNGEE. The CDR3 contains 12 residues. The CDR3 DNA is TGTGCCAGTCGCGGGACAGGTGGGACCCAGTACTTC. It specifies CASRGTGGTQYF.

The CDR3: CASHAGDHTYEQYF. CDR3 DNA: TGTGCCAGCCACGCGGGAGATCACACCTACGAGCAGTACTTC. The chain couples TRBV18 to TRBJ2-7; 7 nucleotides agree with TRBD2. V gave up 8 bases and J gave up 2 bases; unmatched junction bases: 9. This CDR3 comprises 14 residues. Germline CDR1 reads KGHSH; CDR2 reads LQKENI.

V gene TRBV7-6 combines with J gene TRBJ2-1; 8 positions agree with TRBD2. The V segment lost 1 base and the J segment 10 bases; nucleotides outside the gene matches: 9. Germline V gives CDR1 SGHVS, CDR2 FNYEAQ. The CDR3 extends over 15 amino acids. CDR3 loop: CASSLVGSGIQEQFF. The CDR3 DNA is TGTGCCAGCAGCTTAGTTGGTAGCGGGATACAGGAGCAGTTCTTC.

The CDR3 DNA is TGTGCCAGCAGTGAAGTTGGGTTGGGGATCGTGTATAGCAATCAGCCCCAGCATTTT. This encodes CASSEVGLGIVYSNQPQHF. The chain employs TRBV2 and TRBJ1-5; D gene uncertain. V lost 1 base and J lost 0, with 19 bases in between. This CDR3 is built from 19 residues. Germline CDR1 is SNHLY and CDR2 is FYNNEI. The full variable domain, in which reference TRBV2 and TRBJ1-5 provide the parts outside the CDR3, is EPEVTQTPSHQVTQMGQEVILRCVPISNHLYFYWYRQILGQKVEFLVSFYNNEISEKSEIFDDQFSVERPDGSNFTLKIRSTKLEDSAMYFCASSEVGLGIVYSNQPQHFGDGTRLSIL.

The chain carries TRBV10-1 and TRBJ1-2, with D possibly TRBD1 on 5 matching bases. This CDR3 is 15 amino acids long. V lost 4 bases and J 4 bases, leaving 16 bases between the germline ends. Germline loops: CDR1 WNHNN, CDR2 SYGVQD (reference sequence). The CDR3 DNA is TGCGCCAGCAGTGCGGGGGTAGAGGGGACCTATGGCTACACCTTC. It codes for CASSAGVEGTYGYTF.

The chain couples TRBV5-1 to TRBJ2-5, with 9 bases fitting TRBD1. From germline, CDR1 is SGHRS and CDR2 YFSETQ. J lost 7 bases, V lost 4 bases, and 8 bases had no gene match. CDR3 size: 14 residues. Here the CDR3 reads CASSLQGADGTQYF. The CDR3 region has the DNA TGCGCCAGCAGCCTACAGGGGGCTGACGGGACCCAGTACTTC.

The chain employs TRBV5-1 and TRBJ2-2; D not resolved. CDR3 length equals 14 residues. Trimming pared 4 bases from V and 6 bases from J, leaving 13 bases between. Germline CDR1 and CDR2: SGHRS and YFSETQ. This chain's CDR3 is CASSETQVSGELFF. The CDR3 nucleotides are TGCGCCAGCAGCGAGACCCAAGTTTCCGGGGAGCTGTTTTTT. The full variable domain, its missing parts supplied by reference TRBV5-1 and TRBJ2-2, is KAGVTQTPRYLIKTRGQQVTLSCSPISGHRSVSWYQQTPGQGLQFLFEYFSETQRNKGNFPGRFSGRQFSNSRSEMNVSTLELGDSALYLCASSETQVSGELFFGEGSRLTVL.

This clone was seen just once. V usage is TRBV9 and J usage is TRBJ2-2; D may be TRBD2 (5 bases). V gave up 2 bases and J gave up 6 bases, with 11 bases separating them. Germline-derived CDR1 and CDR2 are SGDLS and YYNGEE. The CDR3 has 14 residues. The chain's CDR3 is CASSVLAEAGELFF. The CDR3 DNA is TGTGCCAGCAGCGTTCTAGCTGAGGCCGGGGAGCTGTTTTTT.

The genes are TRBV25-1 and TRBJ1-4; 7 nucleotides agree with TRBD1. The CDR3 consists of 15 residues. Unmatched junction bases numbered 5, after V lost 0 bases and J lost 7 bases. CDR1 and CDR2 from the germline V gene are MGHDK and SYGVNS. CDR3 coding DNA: TGTGCCAGCAGTGAATACAGGGGGGGTGGTGAAAAACTGTTTTTT. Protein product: CASSEYRGGGEKLFF.

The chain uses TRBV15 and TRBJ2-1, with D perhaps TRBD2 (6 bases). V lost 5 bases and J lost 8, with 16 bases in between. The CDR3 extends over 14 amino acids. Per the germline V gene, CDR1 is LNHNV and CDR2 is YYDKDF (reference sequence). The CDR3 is CATSDRLVGYEQFF. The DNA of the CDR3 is TGTGCCACCAGCGACCGACTAGTGGGCTATGAGCAGTTCTTC.

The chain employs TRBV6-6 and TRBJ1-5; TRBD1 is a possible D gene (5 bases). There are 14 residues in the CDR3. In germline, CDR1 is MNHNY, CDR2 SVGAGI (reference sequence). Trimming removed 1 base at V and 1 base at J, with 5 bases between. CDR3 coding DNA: TGTGCCAGCAGTTACTGGGGGAGCAATCAGCCCCAGCATTTT. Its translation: CASSYWGSNQPQHF.

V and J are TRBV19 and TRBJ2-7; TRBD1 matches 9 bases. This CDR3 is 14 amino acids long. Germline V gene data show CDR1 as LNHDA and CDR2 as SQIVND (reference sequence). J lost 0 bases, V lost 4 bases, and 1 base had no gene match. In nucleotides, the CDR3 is TGTGCCAGTAGTAGGACAGGGGCCTCCTACGAGCAGTACTTC. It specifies CASSRTGASYEQYF.

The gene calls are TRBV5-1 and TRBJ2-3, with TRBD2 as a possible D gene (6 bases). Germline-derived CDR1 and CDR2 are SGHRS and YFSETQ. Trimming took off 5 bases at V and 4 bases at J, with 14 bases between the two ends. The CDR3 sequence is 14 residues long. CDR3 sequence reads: CASRSGGDPDTQYF. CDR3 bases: TGCGCCAGCAGGTCTGGAGGGGACCCAGATACGCAGTATTTT.

The CDR3 protein is CASSVGSQTYEKLFF. As DNA, the CDR3 is TGTGCCAGCAGCGTAGGATCCCAGACCTATGAAAAACTGTTTTTT. V and J are TRBV9 and TRBJ1-4; no firm D call. V dropped 0 bases and J dropped 6 bases, with 12 bases sitting between them. Per germline, CDR1 SGDLS and CDR2 YYNGEE. The CDR3 contains 15 residues.

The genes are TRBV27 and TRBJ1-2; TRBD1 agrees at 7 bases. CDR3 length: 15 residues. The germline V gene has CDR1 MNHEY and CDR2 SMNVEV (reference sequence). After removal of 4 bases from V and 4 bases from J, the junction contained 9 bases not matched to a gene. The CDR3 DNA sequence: TGTGCCAGCAGTTCAACGACAGGGTGGCTCTATGGCTACACCTTC. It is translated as CASSSTTGWLYGYTF.

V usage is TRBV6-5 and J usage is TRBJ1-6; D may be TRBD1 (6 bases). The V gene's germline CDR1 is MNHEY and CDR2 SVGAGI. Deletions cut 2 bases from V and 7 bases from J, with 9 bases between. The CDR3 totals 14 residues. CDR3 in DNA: TGTGCCAGCAGTTACAACAGGGCGAATTCACCCCTCCACTTT. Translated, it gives CASSYNRANSPLHF.

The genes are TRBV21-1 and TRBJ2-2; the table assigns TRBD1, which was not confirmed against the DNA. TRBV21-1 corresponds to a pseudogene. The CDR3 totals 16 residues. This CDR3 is CASSKGLAGGTGELFF. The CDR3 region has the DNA TGTGCCAGCAGCAAGGGACTCGCAGGGGGCACCGGGGAGCTGTTTTTT.

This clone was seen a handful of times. The CDR3 nucleotides are TGTGCCAGCAGTTTTGGGGGCGGGGGGCAGCCCCAGCATTTT. Translating gives CASSFGGGGQPQHF. V and J are TRBV28 and TRBJ1-5, with a weak D call TRBD1 (6 bases). The CDR3 covers 14 residues. The V and J ends lost 3 bases and 7 bases respectively, with 13 bases between them. Per the germline V gene, CDR1 is MDHEN and CDR2 is SYDVKM.

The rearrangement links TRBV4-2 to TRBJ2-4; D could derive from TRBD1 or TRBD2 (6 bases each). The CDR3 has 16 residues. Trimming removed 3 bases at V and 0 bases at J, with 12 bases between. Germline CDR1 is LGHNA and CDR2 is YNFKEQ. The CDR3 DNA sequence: TGTGCCAGCAGCCATGAAGGGGGGATAGCCAAAAACATTCAGTACTTC. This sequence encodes CASSHEGGIAKNIQYF.

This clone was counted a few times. CDR3 in DNA: TGCGCCAGCAGGAGGTACAGTGATGGAACTAATGAAAAACTGTTTTTT. Amino acid sequence: CASRRYSDGTNEKLFF. V and J are TRBV5-1 and TRBJ1-4; D ambiguous. CDR3 length: 16 residues. The V gene's germline CDR1 is SGHRS and CDR2 YFSETQ. V lost 5 bases and J lost 1, with 15 bases in between. Full variable domain (outside the CDR3, taken from reference TRBV5-1 and TRBJ1-4): KAGVTQTPRYLIKTRGQQVTLSCSPISGHRSVSWYQQTPGQGLQFLFEYFSETQRNKGNFPGRFSGRQFSNSRSEMNVSTLELGDSALYLCASRRYSDGTNEKLFFGSGTQLSVL.

The CDR3 bases are TGTGCCAGCAGCTTAAGAATGGGCAGCAATCAGCCCCAGCATTTT. Translation gives CASSLRMGSNQPQHF. V gene TRBV7-2 combines with J gene TRBJ1-5; D not certain. Trimming took off 2 bases at V and 1 base at J, with 9 bases between the two ends. The CDR3 is made up of 15 amino acids. The germline CDR1 and CDR2 sequences are SGHTA and FQGNSA.

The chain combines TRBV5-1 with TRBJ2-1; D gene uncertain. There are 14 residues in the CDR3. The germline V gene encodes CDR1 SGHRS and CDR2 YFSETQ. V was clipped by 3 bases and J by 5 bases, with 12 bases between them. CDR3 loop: CASSSLIADNEQFF. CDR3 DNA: TGCGCCAGCAGCTCGCTCATCGCGGACAATGAGCAGTTCTTC.

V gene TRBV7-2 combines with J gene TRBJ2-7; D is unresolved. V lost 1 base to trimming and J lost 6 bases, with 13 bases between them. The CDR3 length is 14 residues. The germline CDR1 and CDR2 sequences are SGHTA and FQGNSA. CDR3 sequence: CASSLEGLGREQYF. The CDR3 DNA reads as TGTGCCAGCAGCTTAGAAGGATTAGGGCGCGAGCAGTACTTC. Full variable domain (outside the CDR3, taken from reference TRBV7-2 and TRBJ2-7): GAGVSQSPSNKVTEKGKDVELRCDPISGHTALYWYRQSLGQGLEFLIYFQGNSAPDKSGLPSDRFSAERTGGSVSTLTIQRTQQEDSAVYLCASSLEGLGREQYFGPGTRLTVT.

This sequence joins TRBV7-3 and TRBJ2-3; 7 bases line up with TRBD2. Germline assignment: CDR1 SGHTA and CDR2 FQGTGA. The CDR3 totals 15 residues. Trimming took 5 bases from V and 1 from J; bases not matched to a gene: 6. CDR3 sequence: CASSQGGLGTDTQYF. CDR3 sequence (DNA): TGTGCCAGCAGCCAGGGAGGGTTGGGCACAGATACGCAGTATTTT.